A selection of T cell receptor beta chains follows, all from one sample in a study of blood T cell repertoires in COVID-19. This table comes from immunoSEQ multiplex PCR, and its TCRdb copy is limited to in-frame clones, with some not included. Of some 150,000 clones in the sample, approximately 80% were seen once. The material sequenced was peripheral blood. The receptors stem from a human donor in a cohort sampled during active COVID-19. Each CDR3 is given with its conserved first and last residue. The order of the fields is D gene, V gene, clone size, J gene, CDR3 DNA, CDR3 protein. D genes are given only for firm matches. Only part of the rows carry a size: once, few, many, or a class if the clone is expanded.

D gene: TRBD1
V gene: TRBV28
clone size: -
J gene: TRBJ1-2
CDR3 DNA: TGTGCCAGCAGCCAAGGGACAGGGGTCTATGGCTACACCTTC
CDR3 protein: CASSQGTGVYGYTF

D gene: TRBD1
V gene: TRBV6-2/TRBV6-3
clone size: once
J gene: TRBJ1-5
CDR3 DNA: TGTGCCAGCAGTTCCCTCCTCCTGACAGGGGCTGGCAATCAGCCCCAGCATTTT
CDR3 protein: CASSSLLLTGAGNQPQHF

D gene: -
V gene: TRBV27
clone size: -
J gene: TRBJ1-6
CDR3 DNA: TGTGCCAGCAGTCCCTCCCAACAGGGTATGGTTTCACCCCTCCACTTT
CDR3 protein: CASSPSQQGMVSPLHF

D gene: -
V gene: TRBV5-5
clone size: -
J gene: TRBJ1-2
CDR3 DNA: TGTGCCAGCAGCCCGACCGGGACTAGCTCTAGCTACACCTTC
CDR3 protein: CASSPTGTSSSYTF

D gene: TRBD2
V gene: TRBV7-9
clone size: -
J gene: TRBJ2-1
CDR3 DNA: TGTGCCAGCAGCGGGGGGAGTCTAGCGGGGCGCTACAATGAGCAGTTCTTC
CDR3 protein: CASSGGSLAGRYNEQFF

D gene: -
V gene: TRBV5-4
clone size: -
J gene: TRBJ1-2
CDR3 DNA: TGTGCCAGCAGCCCTTCGACAGGCCTCAGGGGCTACACCTTC
CDR3 protein: CASSPSTGLRGYTF

D gene: TRBD1
V gene: TRBV29-1
clone size: -
J gene: TRBJ1-3
CDR3 DNA: TGCAGCGCCCTGACAGGGGTAGGAAACACCATATATTTT
CDR3 protein: CSALTGVGNTIYF

D gene: -
V gene: TRBV18
clone size: -
J gene: TRBJ1-5
CDR3 DNA: TGTGCCAGCTCCCCCGGGGGGTTTGAGGGCAATCAGCCCCAGCATTTT
CDR3 protein: CASSPGGFEGNQPQHF

D gene: -
V gene: TRBV6-5
clone size: -
J gene: TRBJ1-5
CDR3 DNA: TGTGCCAGCAGTACACAGGATAATAGCAATCAGCCCCAGCATTTT
CDR3 protein: CASSTQDNSNQPQHF

D gene: -
V gene: TRBV4-2
clone size: -
J gene: TRBJ2-1
CDR3 DNA: TGTGCCAGCAGCCAAGATCTCCGGGGAGGCGTCAGCCATGAGCAGTTCTTC
CDR3 protein: CASSQDLRGGVSHEQFF

D gene: -
V gene: TRBV7-9
clone size: -
J gene: TRBJ2-2
CDR3 DNA: TGTGCCAGCAGCTTAGGGCTAGCACTCACCGGGGAGCTGTTTTTT
CDR3 protein: CASSLGLALTGELFF

D gene: -
V gene: TRBV3-1/TRBV3-2
clone size: -
J gene: TRBJ1-6
CDR3 DNA: TGTGCCAGCAGCACTGACACTGGACAGCCTGGGCATTCACCCCTCCACTTT
CDR3 protein: CASSTDTGQPGHSPLHF

D gene: TRBD1
V gene: TRBV6-5
clone size: -
J gene: TRBJ1-5
CDR3 DNA: TGTGCCAGCAGTAGGGCAGGGGGTCAGCCCCAGCATTTT
CDR3 protein: CASSRAGGQPQHF

D gene: -
V gene: TRBV30
clone size: -
J gene: TRBJ1-1
CDR3 DNA: TGTGCCTGGACCTTAGGGGATTGGGGCACTGAAGCTTTCTTT
CDR3 protein: CAWTLGDWGTEAFF

D gene: -
V gene: TRBV7-6
clone size: -
J gene: TRBJ2-5
CDR3 DNA: TGTGCCAGCAGCTCCACAGGGTCGGGAGAGACCCAGTACTTC
CDR3 protein: CASSSTGSGETQYF

D gene: -
V gene: TRBV6-5
clone size: -
J gene: TRBJ2-3
CDR3 DNA: TGTGCCAGCAGTTGGGGGGAAGCGACAGATACGCAGTATTTT
CDR3 protein: CASSWGEATDTQYF